The T cell receptor beta chain under discussion was sequenced for a study of early T cells in non-severe SARS-CoV-2 infection. The germline CDR1 and CDR2 sequences are GTSNPN and SVGIG (reference sequence). The CDR3 has 13 amino acids. V gave up 1 base and J gave up 3 bases, with 10 bases separating them. There are a few counts of this clonotype. Individually, cDNA molecules had unique molecular identifiers attached to them. MiXCR was run by TCRdb on the 5' RACE reads, yielding one entry per CDR3 protein. The profile shows tens of thousands of distinct CDR3 sequences, around 9.3% of them singletons. This clonotype originated in an adult who was a healthcare worker with PCR-confirmed SARS-CoV-2 infection or an uninfected control (not recorded which). The J gene is TRBJ2-7, the V gene TRBV30; possibly TRBD1 for D (7 bases). Sequenced input: whole blood. DNA of the CDR3: TGTGCCTGGAGTGGGGGGGACAGCTACGAGCAGTACTTC. As protein: CAWSGGDSYEQYF.